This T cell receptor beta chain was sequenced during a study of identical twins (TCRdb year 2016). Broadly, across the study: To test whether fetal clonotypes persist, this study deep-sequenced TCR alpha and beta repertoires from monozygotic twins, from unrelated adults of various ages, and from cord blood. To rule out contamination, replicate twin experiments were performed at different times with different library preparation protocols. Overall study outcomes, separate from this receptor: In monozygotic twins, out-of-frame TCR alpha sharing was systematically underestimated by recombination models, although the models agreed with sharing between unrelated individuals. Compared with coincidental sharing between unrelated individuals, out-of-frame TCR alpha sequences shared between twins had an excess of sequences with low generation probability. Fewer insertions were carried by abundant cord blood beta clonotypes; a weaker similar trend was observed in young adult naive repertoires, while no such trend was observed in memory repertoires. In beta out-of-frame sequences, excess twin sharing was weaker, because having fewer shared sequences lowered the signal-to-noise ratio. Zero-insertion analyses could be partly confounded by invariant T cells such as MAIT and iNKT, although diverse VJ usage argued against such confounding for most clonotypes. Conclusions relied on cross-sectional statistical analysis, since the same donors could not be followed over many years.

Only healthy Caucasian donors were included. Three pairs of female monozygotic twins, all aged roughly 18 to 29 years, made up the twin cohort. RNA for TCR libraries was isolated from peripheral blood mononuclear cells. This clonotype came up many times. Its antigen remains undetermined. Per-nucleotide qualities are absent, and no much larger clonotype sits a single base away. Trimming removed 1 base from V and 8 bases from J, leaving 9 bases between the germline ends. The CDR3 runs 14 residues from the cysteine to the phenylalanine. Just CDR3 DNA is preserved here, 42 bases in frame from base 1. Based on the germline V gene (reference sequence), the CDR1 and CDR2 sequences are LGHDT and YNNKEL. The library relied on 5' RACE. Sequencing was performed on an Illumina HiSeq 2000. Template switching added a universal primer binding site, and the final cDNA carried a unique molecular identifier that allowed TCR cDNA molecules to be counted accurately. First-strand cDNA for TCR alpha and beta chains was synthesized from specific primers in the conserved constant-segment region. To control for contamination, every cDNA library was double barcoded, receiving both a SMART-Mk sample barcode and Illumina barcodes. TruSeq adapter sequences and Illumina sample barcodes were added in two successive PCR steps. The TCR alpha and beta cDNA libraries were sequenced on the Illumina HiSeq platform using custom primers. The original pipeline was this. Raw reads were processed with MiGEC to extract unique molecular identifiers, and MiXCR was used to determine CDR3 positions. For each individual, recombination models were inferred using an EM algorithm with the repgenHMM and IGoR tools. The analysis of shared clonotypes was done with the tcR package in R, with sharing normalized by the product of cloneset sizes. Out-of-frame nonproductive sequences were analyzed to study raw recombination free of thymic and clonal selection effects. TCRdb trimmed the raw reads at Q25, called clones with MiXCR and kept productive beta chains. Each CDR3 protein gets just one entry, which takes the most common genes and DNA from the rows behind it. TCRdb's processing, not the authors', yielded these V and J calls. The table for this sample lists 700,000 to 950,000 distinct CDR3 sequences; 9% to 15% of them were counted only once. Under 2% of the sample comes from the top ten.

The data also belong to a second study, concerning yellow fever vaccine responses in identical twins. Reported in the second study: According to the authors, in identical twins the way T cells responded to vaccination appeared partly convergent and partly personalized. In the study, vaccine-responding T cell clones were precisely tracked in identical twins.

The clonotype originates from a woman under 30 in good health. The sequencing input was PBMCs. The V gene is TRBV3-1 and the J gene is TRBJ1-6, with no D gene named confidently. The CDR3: CASSQVAGDSPLHF. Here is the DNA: TGTGCCAGCAGCCAAGTCGCCGGGGATTCACCCCTCCACTTT.